These 5 T cell receptor beta chains were all obtained from the same sample, sequenced in a study of T cell clonality in common variable immunodeficiency. Sequencing was performed with immunoSEQ multiplex PCR; in TCRdb, only in-frame clones are kept and a portion is missing. This sample comprises tens of thousands of clones, none seen once only. The sequenced material came from peripheral blood mononuclear cells. The receptors were sampled from a person between 18 and 75 years old in good health.

This clone was recorded at least ten times. Read sequence stops 3 residues before the CDR3 end, and the germline J gene provides the missing end. V is TRBV18 and J is TRBJ2-2; D is unresolved. The V gene's germline CDR1 is KGHSH and CDR2 LQKENI. V was clipped by 6 bases and J by 3 bases, with 11 bases between them. The CDR3 totals 14 residues. Partial CDR3 DNA: TGTGCCAGCTCCCCCCCCCGTTACACCGGGGAG. The encoded protein is CASSPPRYTGE. The CDR3 as a whole reads CASSPPRYTGELFF.

Notes on this clone: The read gets to within 3 residues of the CDR3 end, and the germline J gene fills in the rest. V usage is TRBV5-3 and J usage is TRBJ2-7; TRBD2 is a possible D gene (6 bases). TRBV5-3 is annotated as an ORF whose role is uncertain. Between the trimmed V and J ends, which lost 4 bases and 1 base, there was a span of 21 bases. The CDR3 extends over 17 amino acids. CDR3 sequence reads: CARSLVPNSSGSYEQYF. The part of the CDR3 DNA that was read is TGTGCCAGAAGCCTCGTACCCAACTCCAGCGGGTCCTACGAG.

In its sample, this clone was seen a few times. The CDR3 protein is CASSLTGGGYTF. The covered CDR3 bases are TGTGCCAGCAGCTTAACAGGAGGTGGC. The chain joins TRBV5-6 to TRBJ1-2; D is perhaps TRBD1 (5 bases). The CDR3 end lies 3 residues beyond the end of the read and is filled in from the germline J gene. This CDR3 has 12 residues. V dropped 2 bases and J dropped 7 bases, with 9 bases sitting between them. Germline V gene data show CDR1 as SGHDT and CDR2 as YYEEEE.

The sample holds many counts of this clone. The read terminates 3 residues ahead of where the CDR3 ends, so the germline J gene completes it. This chain joins TRBV7-2 and TRBJ1-1; D may be TRBD1 (5 bases). The V and J ends lost 5 bases and 7 bases respectively, with 20 bases between them. The germline gives CDR1 SGHTA, CDR2 FQGNSA. The CDR3 totals 15 residues. The CDR3 here is CASSQTSGGGVEAFF. The CDR3 DNA, read in part, is TGTGCCAGCAGCCAGACTTCGGGGGGAGGGGTTGAA.

This clone was counted at least ten times. Read data end 3 residues before the CDR3 end; the end is taken from the germline J gene. J is TRBJ2-7 and V is TRBV4-2; D is ambiguous. The germline CDR1 and CDR2 sequences are LGHNA and YNFKEQ. The V end was cut by 1 base, the J end by 1 base, with 5 bases between. The CDR3 loop spans 13 amino acids. CDR3 residues: CASSQVLSYEQYF. The part of the CDR3 DNA that was read is TGTGCCAGCAGCCAAGTTCTTTCCTACGAG.